One and the same sample provided the 24 T cell receptor beta chains below, sequenced in a study of T cells in Graves' hyperthyroidism and ophthalmopathy. From RNA transcripts, TCR beta CDR3 regions were amplified. First-round RT-PCR of the TCR CDR3 relied on the HTBI primer set. One entry per CDR3 protein, called by TCRdb with MiXCR from the multiplex PCR reads. The sample includes more than 500,000 distinct CDR3 sequences, roughly 46% of them seen just once. The sample consisted of peripheral blood or thyroid tissue (not recorded which). These receptors originate from an adult woman with Graves' disease, either hyperthyroidism or ophthalmopathy (not recorded which).

The rearrangement joins TRBV15 to TRBJ2-2; 7 nucleotides match TRBD1. J was trimmed by 3 bases and V by 3 bases; bases with no gene match: 7. This CDR3 comprises 16 residues. CDR1 and CDR2 (germline): LNHNV, YYDKDF (reference sequence). The CDR3 DNA follows: TGTGCCACCAGCAGCCAAGGACAGGCCTACACCGGGGAGCTGTTTTTT. Translating gives CATSSQGQAYTGELFF.

The CDR3 reads CASALQGISPLHF. The CDR3 nucleotides are TGTGCCAGCGCCTTACAGGGGATTTCACCCCTCCACTTT. The gene calls are TRBV11-2 and TRBJ1-6; 7 nucleotides line up with TRBD1. The germline V gene has CDR1 SGHAT and CDR2 FQNNGV. V lost 8 bases to trimming and J lost 9 bases; unmatched junction nucleotides: 7. This CDR3 is built from 13 residues. Supplemented by reference TRBV11-2 and TRBJ1-6, the full variable domain reads EAGVAQSPRYKIIEKRQSVAFWCNPISGHATLYWYQQILGQGPKLLIQFQNNGVVDDSQLPKDRFSAERLKGVDSTLKIQPAKLEDSAVYLCASALQGISPLHFGNGTRLTVT.

This clonotype was observed at least ten times. This chain uses TRBV7-2 with TRBJ2-2; 7 bases line up with TRBD2. The CDR3 has 16 amino acids. Germline V CDR1 and CDR2: SGHTA, FQGNSA. J was trimmed by 4 bases and V by 5 bases; bases with no gene match: 10. The CDR3 sequence is CASSPSAGATTGELFF. The CDR3 DNA reads as TGTGCCAGCAGCCCCTCCGCGGGAGCAACCACCGGGGAGCTGTTTTTT.

With respect to this clonotype: A much larger clone differs from this one at a single base, so this may be a read error. The chain recombines TRBV6-6 with TRBJ2-2, with 8 bases lining up with TRBD1. Germline V gene sequence: CDR1 MNHNY, CDR2 SVGAGI (reference sequence). The CDR3 length is 14 residues. Trimming took 11 bases from V and 2 from J; bases not matched to a gene: 7. The CDR3 bases are TGTGCCGGCCTCAGGGGGCTAAACACCGGGGAGCTGTTTTTT. Protein: CAGLRGLNTGELFF.

The V call is TRBV5-1, the J call TRBJ2-5, with 7 bases identical to TRBD2. With the DNA end fitting TRBJ2-4 better, the J assignment may be wrong. Germline V gene data show CDR1 as SGHRS and CDR2 as YFSETQ. This CDR3 is 16 amino acids long. CDR3: CASSLGRLADISIQYF. The DNA for the CDR3 is TGCGCCAGCAGCTTAGGACGACTAGCTGATATCAGCATTCAGTACTTC.

This clonotype was seen repeatedly, ten times or more. The rearrangement uses TRBV12-3 or TRBV12-4 and TRBJ2-7; 7 bases match TRBD1. Trimming took 3 bases from V and 3 from J; bases not matched to a gene: 8. This CDR3 has 15 residues. CDR3 amino acids: CASSLRTGSFYEQYF. DNA of the CDR3: TGTGCCAGCAGTTTGCGGACAGGATCCTTCTACGAGCAGTACTTC.

A few counts support this clonotype. The chain is built from TRBV6-6 and TRBJ1-6, with TRBD1 as a possible D gene (6 bases). Trimming removed 4 bases from V and 10 bases from J, with 20 bases in between. Germline loops: CDR1 MNHNY, CDR2 SVGAGI (reference sequence). The CDR3 spans 16 residues. Here the CDR3 reads CASSSFWGAQVSPLHF. As DNA, the CDR3 is TGTGCCAGCAGTTCCTTTTGGGGGGCGCAGGTCTCACCCCTCCACTTT.

V gene TRBV7-9 combines with J gene TRBJ1-2; possible D gene TRBD1, 6 bases. Per the germline V gene, CDR1 is SEHNR and CDR2 is FQNEAQ (reference sequence). The CDR3 is 15 residues long. V lost 1 base to trimming and J lost 7 bases, with 16 bases between them. The CDR3 reads CASSLVVGGRFGYTF. The CDR3 coding sequence is TGTGCCAGCAGCTTAGTGGTCGGGGGGCGCTTTGGCTACACCTTC.

This clonotype was counted ten times or more. The chain has TRBV4-1 and TRBJ1-4; TRBD1 agrees at 9 bases. After removal of 7 bases from V and 8 bases from J, the junction contained 5 bases not matched to a gene. The CDR3 has 13 amino acids. Germline CDR1 and CDR2: MGHRA and YSYEKL. This chain's CDR3 is CASNRGREEKLFF. CDR3 in DNA: TGCGCCAGCAACAGGGGGCGCGAAGAAAAACTGTTTTTT.

This clonotype was seen once. The CDR3 reads CATSRVGQTGNQPQHF. The DNA for the CDR3 is TGTGCCACCAGCAGAGTGGGGCAAACAGGGAATCAGCCCCAGCATTTT. The rearrangement joins TRBV15 to TRBJ1-5; perhaps TRBD1 as D (6 bases). The CDR3 is made up of 16 amino acids. Germline CDR1 is LNHNV and CDR2 is YYDKDF (reference sequence). The V and J ends lost 1 base and 4 bases respectively, with 14 bases between them.

This clonotype was seen a single time. A single base separates this from a much larger clone, so it may be a read error. The V call is TRBV5-4, the J call TRBJ2-2; D is possibly TRBD2 (6 bases). Germline CDR1 is SGHNT and CDR2 is YYREEE (reference sequence). The CDR3 length is 14 residues. The CDR3 loop reads CTSSLIGSAGELFF. The DNA of the CDR3 is TGTACCAGCAGCTTGATCGGGAGCGCGGGGGAGCTGTTTTTT.

This clonotype was counted many times. The chain employs TRBV7-9 and TRBJ1-2, with 9 bases lining up with TRBD1. The germline V gene has CDR1 SEHNR and CDR2 FQNEAQ (reference sequence). Trimming cost V 4 bases and J 0 bases; bases outside gene matches: 3. The CDR3 has 15 amino acids. CDR3 protein: CASSSGQGANYGYTF. The CDR3 region has the DNA TGTGCCAGCAGCTCGGGACAGGGCGCTAACTATGGCTACACCTTC.

This clonotype has a handful of counts. The chain uses TRBV7-9 and TRBJ1-2; D may be TRBD1 (5 bases). The CDR3 length is 12 residues. The germline V gene encodes CDR1 SEHNR and CDR2 FQNEAQ (reference sequence). Deletions cut 5 bases from V and 8 bases from J, with 12 bases between. CDR3 loop: CASSQKRQGYTF. Here the CDR3 DNA reads TGTGCCAGCAGCCAAAAGAGACAGGGCTACACCTTC.

The V call is TRBV2, the J call TRBJ2-5; 7 bases match TRBD2. The CDR3 consists of 13 residues. After removal of 8 bases from V and 5 bases from J, the junction contained 8 bases not matched to a gene. Per the germline V gene, CDR1 is SNHLY and CDR2 is FYNNEI. The CDR3 nucleotides are TGTGCCAGCGGAAATGACGGGAGGGAGACCCAGTACTTC. Protein product: CASGNDGRETQYF.

This clonotype was seen a single time. CDR3 sequence: CASSLSDREYEQYF. The CDR3 DNA follows: TGTGCCAGCAGCCTCTCAGACAGGGAATACGAGCAGTACTTC. The rearrangement links TRBV7-2 to TRBJ2-7, with 7 bases identical to TRBD1. The germline V gene encodes CDR1 SGHTA and CDR2 FQGNSA. The CDR3 spans 14 residues. J gave up 4 bases and V 5 bases, and 8 bases lay outside the gene matches.

The sample holds one count of this clonotype. The chain joins TRBV5-1 to TRBJ2-5; 13 bases map to TRBD2. Losses at the gene ends were 7 bases for V and 5 bases for J; bases not matched to a gene: 11. CDR1 and CDR2 (germline): SGHRS, YFSETQ. This CDR3 spans 16 amino acids. CDR3 sequence (DNA): TGCGCCAGCGGCACAGGACTAGCGGGAGTAGGGGAGACCCAGTACTTC. Amino acid sequence: CASGTGLAGVGETQYF. Supplemented by reference TRBV5-1 and TRBJ2-5, the full variable domain reads KAGVTQTPRYLIKTRGQQVTLSCSPISGHRSVSWYQQTPGQGLQFLFEYFSETQRNKGNFPGRFSGRQFSNSRSEMNVSTLELGDSALYLCASGTGLAGVGETQYFGPGTRLLVL.

In the case of this clonotype: Just one base apart from a much larger clone, this may be a read error. This sequence joins TRBV6-1 and TRBJ1-4, with 7 nucleotides matching TRBD1. There are 16 residues in the CDR3. Germline CDR1 is MNHNS and CDR2 is SASEGT. CDR3 loop: CVSTGRLGQLNEKLFF. As DNA, the CDR3 is TGTGTCAGCACCGGAAGGTTGGGACAGCTTAATGAAAAACTGTTTTTT.

This clonotype was recorded many times. This chain links TRBV7-8 with TRBJ1-5; 7 nucleotides line up with TRBD1. The CDR3 is 16 residues long. V was pared by 3 bases and J by 6 bases, with 11 bases of the junction left unmatched. In germline, CDR1 is SGHVS, CDR2 FQNEAQ. The CDR3 DNA is TGTGCCAGCAGCTTTTTTTCAGGGGGTGTCGGTCAGCCCCAGCATTTT. It translates to CASSFFSGGVGQPQHF. The full variable domain, in which reference TRBV7-8 and TRBJ1-5 provide the parts outside the CDR3, is GAGVSQSPRYKVAKRGQDVALRCDPISGHVSLFWYQQALGQGPEFLTYFQNEAQLDKSGLPSDRFFAERPEGSVSTLKIQRTQQEDSAVYLCASSFFSGGVGQPQHFGDGTRLSIL.

This clonotype was observed many times. The chain recombines TRBV30 with TRBJ1-2; D gene ambiguous. Germline assignment: CDR1 GTSNPN and CDR2 SVGIG (reference sequence). V was clipped by 3 bases and J by 4 bases, with 9 bases between them. The CDR3 runs 12 residues. The CDR3 region has the DNA TGTGCCTGGAGCTTTGCCGGCTATGGCTACACCTTC. It translates to CAWSFAGYGYTF.

This clonotype has a handful of counts. The CDR3, as DNA: TGTGCCATCAGAAACGGCTTATCCTCTGGAAACACCATATATTTT. Amino acid sequence: CAIRNGLSSGNTIYF. This chain links TRBV10-3 with TRBJ1-3; D gene uncertain. Trimming cost V 6 bases and J 0 bases, with 12 bases left between them. The germline CDR1 and CDR2 sequences are ENHRY and SYGVKD. The CDR3 consists of 15 residues.

The V and J genes are TRBV5-1 and TRBJ1-1; no clear D gene. CDR3 size: 14 residues. Germline assignment: CDR1 SGHRS and CDR2 YFSETQ. V lost 0 bases and J 7 bases, leaving 13 bases between the germline ends. Here the CDR3 DNA reads TGCGCCAGCAGCTTGGAGGGAACAACTAATGAAGCTTTCTTT. Its translation is CASSLEGTTNEAFF.

The chain employs TRBV28 and TRBJ2-5; TRBD2 matches 10 bases. This CDR3 is built from 13 residues. Trimming cost V 6 bases and J 6 bases; bases outside gene matches: 4. Germline values: CDR1 MDHEN, CDR2 SYDVKM. The CDR3 sequence is CASRPSGSQTQYF. DNA for the CDR3: TGTGCCAGCAGGCCTAGCGGGAGCCAGACCCAGTACTTC.

V and J are TRBV7-9 and TRBJ2-2; D gene ambiguous. This CDR3 contains 14 residues. Trimming removed 0 bases from V and 5 bases from J, with 7 bases in between. The germline V gene has CDR1 SEHNR and CDR2 FQNEAQ (reference sequence). DNA for the CDR3: TGTGCCAGCAGCTTAGCAAGGCGAACCGGGGAGCTGTTTTTT. This translates into CASSLARRTGELFF.

This clonotype was observed many times. CDR3 in amino acids: CSARDMGVLGGQPQHF. CDR3 coding DNA: TGCAGTGCTAGAGATATGGGAGTTTTGGGTGGGCAGCCCCAGCATTTT. The chain couples TRBV20-1 to TRBJ1-5; no clear D gene. The V and J ends lost 0 bases and 7 bases respectively, with 19 bases between them. The germline V gene encodes CDR1 DFQATT and CDR2 SNEGSKA (reference sequence). The CDR3 is 16 amino acids.